Detailed here is one T cell receptor beta chain. No antigen is known for it. These data are taken from a study of T cell responses to AZD1222 COVID-19 vaccine. Pooled samples include second doses given at about 4 or 12 weeks. General study results and limits: Spike-wide coverage was observed for vaccine-associated CD4 TCRs, with dominant responses at 160-218 and 743-854. Increases in Spike-specific TCR breadth and depth were seen after two AZD1222 doses.

Per germline, CDR1 SNHLY and CDR2 FYNNEI. CDR3 size: 15 residues. The germline V and J ends were trimmed by 0 bases and 1 base, with 9 bases remaining between them. Here immunoSEQ multiplex PCR was the method, and the copy in TCRdb shows in-frame clones only, minus some. The sample lists about 100,000 clones; more than 75% were seen once. The TCR was taken from an adult who received the AZD1222 COVID-19 vaccine. This sequence joins TRBV2 and TRBJ1-1; D is unclear. The sequencing here drew on peripheral blood, taken 28 days after the second AZD1222 dose. CDR3 sequence reads: CASSEARRRNTEAFF. The CDR3 nucleotides are TGTGCCAGCAGTGAAGCGCGGCGGAGGAACACTGAAGCTTTCTTT.